These 6 T cell receptor beta chains originate from one sample sequenced in a study of Tregs in tolerant kidney transplant recipients (dated by TCRdb to about 2019). What the time point label conveys for this sample: blood sample drawn before combined kidney and bone marrow transplant. Library creation used the immunoSEQ multiplex PCR assay. This is the immuneACCESS table as TCRdb keeps it, with only in-frame sequences that have V and J called. A part of the clones is gone; compared with another copy, unresolved V genes explain less than half, and the rest is unexplained. This sample's table contains 50,000 to 65,000 clones. The ten largest account for approximately 0.78% of the sample. Here the sequenced sample was CD4+ T cells from blood, taken before the transplant. These receptors all come from a human donor who received a combined kidney and bone marrow transplant.

On this clone: The CDR3 goes on 3 residues after the read ends, and that part is filled in from the germline J gene. The chain recombines TRBV29-1 with TRBJ2-7; D unclear. With 0 bases removed from V and 0 bases from J, the gap between germline ends came to 12 bases. The CDR3 spans 15 residues. The germline V gene has CDR1 SQVTM and CDR2 ANQGSEA. The sequenced part of the CDR3 DNA is TGCAGCGTTGAAGATCAAGCAGGTTCCTCCTACGAG. It specifies CSVEDQAGSSYE. The full CDR3 protein is CSVEDQAGSSYEQYF.

On this clone: The CDR3 goes on 3 residues after the read ends, and that part is filled in from the germline J gene. V gene TRBV19 combines with J gene TRBJ2-7, with D possibly matching TRBD1 (5 bases). This CDR3 contains 14 residues. CDR1 LNHDA and CDR2 SQIVND come from the germline V gene (reference sequence). Trimming cost V 3 bases and J 3 bases, with 12 bases left between them. CDR3 protein: CASSIGRVGYEQYF. The covered CDR3 bases are TGTGCCAGTAGTATTGGCAGGGTCGGCTACGAG.

As concerns this clone: The missing CDR3 end, 3 residues past where the read stops, is filled in from the germline J gene. The V call is TRBV29-1, the J call TRBJ2-7; TRBD2 might be the D (6 bases). The CDR3 loop spans 14 amino acids. Germline CDR1 is SQVTM and CDR2 is ANQGSEA. V was shortened by 7 bases and J by 6 bases, with 22 bases between the two germline ends. The CDR3: CSALAQGGYSEQYF. The sequenced CDR3 bases are TGCAGCGCCTTGGCTCAGGGAGGATATAGCGAG.

About this clone: The read gets to within 3 residues of the CDR3 end, and the germline J gene fills in the rest. The V gene is TRBV18, the J gene TRBJ1-6; 9 nucleotides align to TRBD1. The CDR3 covers 15 residues. The V gene end was trimmed by 2 bases and the J gene end by 9 bases; junction bases not matched to a gene: 5. The germline V gene has CDR1 KGHSH and CDR2 LQKENI. Partial CDR3 DNA: TGTGCCAGCTCACCATGGGACAGGGTAATTTCACCC. This sequence encodes CASSPWDRVISP. The CDR3 as a whole reads CASSPWDRVISPLHF.

Points on this clone: The read gets to within 3 residues of the CDR3 end, and the germline J gene fills in the rest. V gene TRBV6-2 or TRBV6-3 combines with J gene TRBJ1-2; D is possibly TRBD1 (6 bases). V gave up 5 bases and J gave up 4 bases, with 11 bases separating them. Germline assignment: CDR1 MNHEY and CDR2 SVGEGT. The CDR3 runs to 13 residues. This CDR3 reads CASSQTGIYGYTF. The covered CDR3 bases are TGTGCCAGCAGTCAAACAGGGATCTATGGC.

In regard to this clone: The read terminates 3 residues ahead of where the CDR3 ends, so the germline J gene completes it. The V call is TRBV7-9, the J call TRBJ1-2; 8 bases match TRBD1. The germline V gene encodes CDR1 SEHNR and CDR2 FQNEAQ (reference sequence). The CDR3 loop spans 14 amino acids. Trimming at V came to 2 bases and at J to 4 bases, leaving 3 bases not matched to a gene. Here the CDR3 reads CASSLQGAGYGYTF. The DNA read from the CDR3 is TGTGCCAGCAGCTTACAGGGGGCGGGCTATGGC.